This entry lists 28 T cell receptor beta chains sequenced from one sample in a study of cytomegalovirus exposure and HLA in healthy donors. Both 60 Vbeta primers and 13 Jbeta primers went into the PCR. TCRdb's table, derived via immunoSEQ multiplex PCR, lists solely in-frame clones and lacks some. The sample has 200,000 to 250,000 clones; approximately 82% are singletons. The material sequenced was PBMCs. The receptors were sampled from a man younger than 35 in good health and CMV-seronegative.

The chain uses TRBV5-1 and TRBJ2-7; 7 bases map to TRBD2. Germline trimming cut 0 bases from V and 4 bases from J; bases unmatched to any gene: 1. Germline lookup yields CDR1 SGHRS and CDR2 YFSETQ. The CDR3 covers 13 residues. The CDR3 DNA reads as TGCGCCAGCAGCTTGGAAGCGGGATACGAGCAGTACTTC. Encoded protein: CASSLEAGYEQYF.

This clone is a singleton in its sample. This chain uses TRBV5-1 with TRBJ1-1; maybe TRBD1 (6 bases). The germline V and J ends were trimmed by 0 bases and 7 bases, with 16 bases remaining between them. CDR3 length equals 15 residues. The germline V gene encodes CDR1 SGHRS and CDR2 YFSETQ. The CDR3 region has the DNA TGCGCCAGCAGCTTGGTAGGACAGAGGCCCAATGAAGCTTTCTTT. This sequence encodes CASSLVGQRPNEAFF.

V gene TRBV28 combines with J gene TRBJ2-3, with 7 bases aligning to TRBD2. The V segment lost 4 bases and the J segment 7 bases; nucleotides outside the gene matches: 11. The germline V gene has CDR1 MDHEN and CDR2 SYDVKM. The CDR3 contains 15 residues. CDR3 loop: CASSSLAGEVNTQYF. The CDR3 DNA reads TGTGCCAGCAGTTCCCTTGCGGGAGAAGTAAATACGCAGTATTTT.

J is TRBJ2-1 and V is TRBV12-2; the table's D call TRBD2 went unverified against the DNA. TRBV12-2 is recorded as a pseudogene. CDR3 size: 15 residues. The CDR3 DNA reads TGTGCAAGTCGCTTTGTGGGGAGGGCCGTAAGTGAGCAGTTCTTC. Translation gives CASRFVGRAVSEQFF.

In this sample, this clone turned up a few times. The chain carries TRBV5-4 and TRBJ2-1; tentative D call: TRBD1 (5 bases). The length of the CDR3 is 13 residues. The V gene lost 0 bases and the J gene lost 6 bases, with 7 bases spanning the gap. Germline V gene data show CDR1 as SGHNT and CDR2 as YYREEE (reference sequence). The CDR3 region is CASSLDRGNEQFF. The DNA of the CDR3 is TGTGCCAGCAGCTTGGATAGGGGCAATGAGCAGTTCTTC.

The V call is TRBV29-1, the J call TRBJ2-3; TRBD1 matches at 9 bases. Per germline, CDR1 SQVTM and CDR2 ANQGSEA. This CDR3 contains 14 residues. Trimming at V came to 7 bases and at J to 1 base, leaving 6 bases not matched to a gene. In nucleotides, the CDR3 is TGCAGCGCACAGGGGGCGAGGGGCACAGATACGCAGTATTTT. Its translation is CSAQGARGTDTQYF.

The chain is built from TRBV28 and TRBJ1-4, with D uncertain. This CDR3 is built from 14 residues. V lost 5 bases and J 4 bases, leaving 11 bases between the germline ends. Per the germline V gene, CDR1 is MDHEN and CDR2 is SYDVKM. The CDR3 region has the DNA TGTGCCAGCAGTCGCGGGCTCTTTAATGAAAAACTGTTTTTT. Its protein product is CASSRGLFNEKLFF.

V is TRBV10-3 and J is TRBJ2-5; the D gene is possibly TRBD2 (5 bases). This CDR3 comprises 18 residues. V lost 0 bases, J lost 9 bases, and 26 bases lay in between. CDR1 and CDR2 (germline): ENHRY, SYGVKD. The CDR3, as DNA: TGTGCCATCAGTGAGTCGGGGTTGGAGGCCCTCGGAAAGAGGGCCCAGTACTTC. Encoded protein: CAISESGLEALGKRAQYF.

V is TRBV6-7 and J is TRBJ2-3; TRBD1 matches at 8 bases. Being an ORF, TRBV6-7 has a function that is uncertain. The CDR3 contains 14 residues. The J segment lost 5 bases and the V segment lost 2 bases, leaving 3 bases of the junction unmatched. This CDR3 is CASSYPTGEDTQYF. The CDR3 DNA follows: TGTGCCAGCAGTTACCCGACAGGGGAAGATACGCAGTATTTT.

This chain connects TRBV15 to TRBJ2-1; 8 nucleotides agree with TRBD2. The germline V gene has CDR1 LNHNV and CDR2 YYDKDF (reference sequence). This CDR3 has 16 residues. V dropped 2 bases and J dropped 7; count of bases not matched to a gene: 10. DNA of the CDR3: TGTGCCACCAGCAGATCGAGCGGGAGTTTCGGTAATGAGCAGTTCTTC. Translating gives CATSRSSGSFGNEQFF.

The V and J genes are TRBV5-1 and TRBJ1-2, with 8 bases aligning to TRBD1. There are 14 residues in the CDR3. V lost 1 base, J lost 2 bases, and 1 base stayed unmatched. In germline, CDR1 is SGHRS, CDR2 YFSETQ. This CDR3 is CASSLTGGNYGYTF. CDR3 in DNA: TGCGCCAGCAGCTTGACAGGGGGGAACTATGGCTACACCTTC.

This chain's CDR3 is CASSPTRRGSTDTQYF. CDR3 in DNA: TGTGCCAGCAGCCCGACTAGAAGGGGTTCCACAGATACGCAGTATTTT. The rearrangement links TRBV11-2 to TRBJ2-3; possible D gene TRBD2, 6 bases. With 5 bases removed from V and 2 bases from J, the gap between germline ends came to 17 bases. This CDR3 spans 16 amino acids. Per germline, CDR1 SGHAT and CDR2 FQNNGV.

This chain joins TRBV4-1 and TRBJ2-1; TRBD2 agrees at 10 bases. The germline CDR1 and CDR2 sequences are MGHRA and YSYEKL. Germline trimming cut 0 bases from V and 7 bases from J; bases unmatched to any gene: 3. This CDR3 is built from 15 residues. CDR3 amino acids: CASSQELAGKNEQFF. Here the CDR3 DNA reads TGCGCCAGCAGCCAAGAACTAGCGGGAAAAAATGAGCAGTTCTTC.

This clone came up once. The chain has TRBV12-5 and TRBJ2-5; D may be TRBD2 (5 bases). The CDR3 totals 11 residues. Germline V gene data show CDR1 as LGHNT and CDR2 as FRNRAP. The germline V and J ends were trimmed by 6 bases and 5 bases, with 7 bases remaining between them. Written as DNA, the CDR3 is TGTGCTAGTGGACGAGGGGAGACCCAGTACTTC. Translation: CASGRGETQYF.

J is TRBJ2-3 and V is TRBV5-1, with TRBD1 matching 8 bases. The length of the CDR3 is 15 residues. Germline CDR1 is SGHRS and CDR2 is YFSETQ. Trimming at V came to 5 bases and at J to 1 base, leaving 6 bases not matched to a gene. This chain's CDR3 is CASSPAGQGTDTQYF. The DNA for the CDR3 is TGCGCCAGCAGTCCCGCGGGACAGGGCACAGATACGCAGTATTTT. Filled out from reference TRBV5-1 and TRBJ2-3, the complete variable domain reads KAGVTQTPRYLIKTRGQQVTLSCSPISGHRSVSWYQQTPGQGLQFLFEYFSETQRNKGNFPGRFSGRQFSNSRSEMNVSTLELGDSALYLCASSPAGQGTDTQYFGPGTRLTVL.

Remarks on this clone: Other DNA sequences in this sample translate to the same CDR3. V is TRBV2 and J is TRBJ1-5, with D possibly being TRBD1 (6 bases). The germline gives CDR1 SNHLY, CDR2 FYNNEI. The V end lost 6 bases, the J end lost 6 bases, and 12 bases lay between the germline ends. This CDR3 region has 13 residues. CDR3 DNA sequence: TGTGCCAGCAGAGGGCAAGGGGGTCAGCCCCAGCATTTT. This sequence encodes CASRGQGGQPQHF.

In its sample, this clone was seen once. The chain carries TRBV5-4 and TRBJ2-1; D gene unclear. Germline CDR1 SGHNT, CDR2 YYREEE (reference sequence). This CDR3 has 11 residues. V was cut by 2 bases and J by 7 bases, with 4 bases left in between. The CDR3, as DNA: TGTGCCAGCAGCTTTCTTAATGAGCAGTTCTTC. This translates into CASSFLNEQFF.

Notes on this clone: Within the sample, other DNA sequences also encode this same CDR3. The rearrangement uses TRBV5-1 and TRBJ2-2, with 7 positions matching TRBD1. The CDR3 is 13 amino acids. The V and J ends lost 2 bases and 6 bases, in that order; junction bases with no gene match: 1. CDR1 is SGHRS, CDR2 YFSETQ, per germline. CDR3 sequence (DNA): TGCGCCAGCAGCTTTACAGGGGCCGGGGAGCTGTTTTTT. Amino acid sequence: CASSFTGAGELFF.

J is TRBJ2-4 and V is TRBV29-1; 12 nucleotides line up with TRBD2. Germline lookup yields CDR1 SQVTM and CDR2 ANQGSEA. Losses at the gene ends were 6 bases for V and 4 bases for J; bases not matched to a gene: 10. The CDR3 is 16 residues long. CDR3 coding DNA: TGCAGCGTGGCTCGCTCACTAGCGGGAGGTAAAAACATTCAGTACTTC. As protein: CSVARSLAGGKNIQYF. Supplemented by reference TRBV29-1 and TRBJ2-4, the full variable domain reads SAVISQKPSRDICQRGTSLTIQCQVDSQVTMMFWYRQQPGQSLTLIATANQGSEATYESGFVIDKFPISRPNLTFSTLTVSNMSPEDSSIYLCSVARSLAGGKNIQYFGAGTRLSVL.

The chain couples TRBV27 to TRBJ2-3, with 9 nucleotides matching TRBD2. This CDR3 contains 16 residues. V was pared by 6 bases and J by 2 bases, with 9 bases of the junction left unmatched. Germline V CDR1 and CDR2: MNHEY, SMNVEV (reference sequence). CDR3: CASRIAGATYTDTQYF. CDR3 nucleotide sequence: TGTGCCAGCAGAATAGCGGGAGCCACATACACAGATACGCAGTATTTT.

The V gene is TRBV18, the J gene TRBJ2-7; the D is unclear. The CDR3 covers 17 residues. Trimming left V 3 bases short and J 0 bases short, with 18 bases between. Germline CDR1 is KGHSH and CDR2 is LQKENI. CDR3 sequence (DNA): TGTGCCAGCTCACCCCTCCCCCAGTCCCATGACTCCTACGAGCAGTACTTC. The encoded protein is CASSPLPQSHDSYEQYF.

The chain has TRBV5-4 and TRBJ2-3, with 8 nucleotides matching TRBD2. CDR1 and CDR2 (germline): SGHNT, YYREEE (reference sequence). The V and J ends lost 3 bases and 3 bases, in that order; junction bases with no gene match: 6. This CDR3 has 15 amino acids. Here the CDR3 DNA reads TGTGCCAGCAGCTCCAGTTCTAGCGGGACAGATACGCAGTATTTT. It codes for CASSSSSSGTDTQYF.

CDR3 residues: CASSLDGTGRCEQFF. The CDR3 DNA reads TGTGCCAGCAGCTTAGATGGGACAGGGCGGTGTGAGCAGTTCTTC. This chain connects TRBV11-3 to TRBJ2-1; 9 bases match TRBD1. V lost 0 bases, J lost 9 bases, and 6 bases stayed unmatched. CDR1 and CDR2 (germline): SGHNT, YENEEA. This CDR3 has 15 amino acids.

V usage is TRBV5-5 and J usage is TRBJ1-4; no clear D. Germline V gives CDR1 SGHKS, CDR2 YYEKEE (reference sequence). CDR3 length equals 16 residues. Trimming stripped 0 bases from V and 8 bases from J, with 17 bases between. Written as DNA, the CDR3 is TGTGCCAGCAGCTTGGGGGGTGGAGGGAAAGGAGAAAAACTGTTTTTT. Amino acids: CASSLGGGGKGEKLFF. The full variable domain, in which reference TRBV5-5 and TRBJ1-4 provide the parts outside the CDR3, is DAGVTQSPTHLIKTRGQQVTLRCSPISGHKSVSWYQQVLGQGPQFIFQYYEKEERGRGNFPDRFSARQFPNYSSELNVNALLLGDSALYLCASSLGGGGKGEKLFFGSGTQLSVL.

V and J are TRBV2 and TRBJ1-4; 7 bases are shared with TRBD1. V lost 7 bases to trimming and J lost 5 bases; unmatched junction nucleotides: 7. The CDR3 totals 14 residues. The V gene's germline CDR1 is SNHLY and CDR2 FYNNEI. The CDR3 loop is CASIRGTVNEKLFF. The CDR3 region has the DNA TGTGCCAGCATACGAGGGACAGTGAATGAAAAACTGTTTTTT.

Regarding this clone: This sample also contains other DNA sequences that code for the same CDR3. The chain links TRBV7-3 to TRBJ2-1; 7 nucleotides line up with TRBD1. CDR1 is SGHTA and CDR2 is FQGTGA in the germline V gene. The CDR3 has 14 amino acids. With V trimmed by 1 base and J by 7 bases, 4 bases remained unmatched. The CDR3 protein is CASSLRATGNEQFF. CDR3 DNA sequence: TGTGCCAGCAGCTTAAGGGCGACAGGGAATGAGCAGTTCTTC. The full variable domain, completed using reference TRBV7-3 and TRBJ2-1, is GAGVSQTPSNKVTEKGKYVELRCDPISGHTALYWYRQSLGQGPEFLIYFQGTGAADDSGLPNDRFFAVRPEGSVSTLKIQRTERGDSAVYLCASSLRATGNEQFFGPGTRLTVL.

In the case of this clone: This same CDR3 is encoded by further DNA sequences in the sample. This sequence joins TRBV27 and TRBJ2-1; 11 bases fit TRBD1. The V gene end was trimmed by 4 bases and the J gene end by 3 bases; junction bases not matched to a gene: 2. This CDR3 is built from 15 residues. Germline lookup yields CDR1 MNHEY and CDR2 SMNVEV (reference sequence). CDR3 sequence reads: CASSSGTGGYNEQFF. CDR3 bases: TGTGCCAGCAGTTCAGGGACAGGGGGCTACAATGAGCAGTTCTTC.

The DNA for the CDR3 is TGTGCCAGTCTTCAGGGGTACTCCTACGAGCAGTACTTC. This gives the protein CASLQGYSYEQYF. The V call is TRBV6-1, the J call TRBJ2-7; TRBD1 might be the D (6 bases). Germline V gene data show CDR1 as MNHNS and CDR2 as SASEGT. Trimming removed 9 bases at V and 0 bases at J, with 12 bases between. The CDR3 runs to 13 residues.